This T cell receptor (beta chain) came from a study of response to subunit inactivated influenza vaccine. The germline V and J ends were trimmed by 2 bases and 7 bases, with 12 bases remaining between them. Germline values: CDR1 SNHLY, CDR2 FYNNEI. The CDR3 runs 14 residues. Concerning this clonotype: The antigen is not known.

Study-level results: Authors suggested that a seasonal influenza vaccination recruits few new T cells each time.

TCRdb re-called the RT-PCR reads through MiXCR, storing one row per CDR3 protein. The table lists more than 600,000 distinct CDR3 sequences, around 20% of them singletons. The receptor's source is a man aged 50-59 years who received an inactivated influenza vaccine. V usage is TRBV2 and J usage is TRBJ2-1, with D unresolved. This specimen consisted of PBMCs from blood, obtained less than 6 days after vaccination. The CDR3 here is CASSERVSKNEQFF. The CDR3 coding sequence is TGTGCCAGCAGTGAAAGGGTTTCGAAGAATGAGCAGTTCTTC. The full variable domain, completed using reference TRBV2 and TRBJ2-1, is EPEVTQTPSHQVTQMGQEVILRCVPISNHLYFYWYRQILGQKVEFLVSFYNNEISEKSEIFDDQFSVERPDGSNFTLKIRSTKLEDSAMYFCASSERVSKNEQFFGPGTRLTVL.